The rows below give T cell receptor beta chains drawn from one sample of a study of T-cell reconstitution after alpha-beta-depleted transplantation in children. TCRdb analysed the PCR reads with MiXCR anew, one entry per CDR3 protein. The sample has about 540,000 distinct CDR3 sequences; around 17% are singletons. Sequencing was performed on PBMCs from the stem cell graft donor, taken from the stem cell graft. The receptor set was obtained from a human donor who donated a stem cell graft to a child with acute lymphoblastic leukemia. Each CDR3 is given with its conserved first and last residue. Fields, in order: V gene, clone size, J gene, D gene, CDR3 protein, CDR3 DNA. The D gene is left open where the match is weak. The size of a clone is reported for some rows only, either as once, few or many, or as a class for expanded clones.

TRBV20-1	.	TRBJ2-7	TRBD2	CSARRLPSGDQAEQYF	TGCAGTGCTAGACGTCTGCCTAGCGGGGATCAAGCCGAGCAGTACTTC
TRBV3-1	.	TRBJ2-5	.	CASSPPGADETQYF	TGTGCCAGCAGCCCCCCCGGGGCAGACGAGACCCAGTACTTC
TRBV25-1	.	TRBJ1-2	TRBD1	CASSAGQGANYGYTF	TGTGCCAGCAGTGCTGGACAGGGGGCTAACTATGGCTACACCTTC
TRBV5-1	.	TRBJ2-3	TRBD2	CASRVGLAETTDTQYF	TGCGCCAGCAGGGTGGGGCTAGCGGAGACCACAGATACGCAGTATTTT
TRBV9	few	TRBJ2-7	TRBD2	CASNPGLARDEQYF	TGTGCCAGTAACCCGGGACTAGCGCGTGACGAGCAGTACTTC
TRBV24-1	few	TRBJ2-1	TRBD1	CATSGGQGEQFF	TGTGCCACCAGTGGTGGACAGGGTGAACAGTTCTTC
TRBV7-9	.	TRBJ2-7	.	CASSRNLGVLVHEQYF	TGTGCCAGCAGCCGCAATCTCGGGGTGCTAGTCCACGAGCAGTACTTC
TRBV7-9	many	TRBJ1-2	.	CASSLVHNYGYTF	TGTGCCAGCAGCTTAGTGCATAACTATGGCTACACCTTC
TRBV7-6	.	TRBJ2-5	.	CASSLALDYQETQYF	TGTGCCAGCAGCTTAGCCCTTGACTACCAAGAGACCCAGTACTTC
TRBV5-4	.	TRBJ2-1	.	CASSLSGAAYNEQFF	TGTGCCAGCAGCTTGTCGGGAGCGGCCTACAATGAGCAGTTCTTC
TRBV5-6	few	TRBJ2-1	TRBD1	CASSAATGGVRNEQFF	TGTGCCAGCAGCGCAGCTACAGGGGGCGTCAGAAATGAGCAGTTCTTC
TRBV11-2	few	TRBJ2-1	TRBD1	CASSTGDSDEQFF	TGTGCCAGCAGCACCGGGGACAGCGATGAGCAGTTCTTC
TRBV6-1	.	TRBJ1-5	.	CASSPSGRGGQPQHF	TGTGCCAGCAGCCCCAGCGGACGGGGTGGTCAGCCCCAGCATTTT
TRBV12-3/TRBV12-4	.	TRBJ1-4	TRBD1	CASSRQDRAQEKLFF	TGTGCCAGCAGTCGTCAGGACAGGGCTCAGGAAAAACTGTTTTTT
TRBV20-1	.	TRBJ2-7	TRBD2	CSARDILAGAYEQYF	TGCAGTGCTAGAGATATTCTAGCGGGGGCCTACGAGCAGTACTTC
TRBV5-1	.	TRBJ2-7	TRBD2	CASSLVGGAGTYEQYF	TGCGCCAGCAGCTTGGTGGGAGGGGCAGGAACCTACGAGCAGTACTTC
TRBV6-5	.	TRBJ1-1	.	CASSYSRVGAEAFF	TGTGCCAGCAGTTACTCGAGGGTGGGGGCTGAAGCTTTCTTT
TRBV28	.	TRBJ2-5	.	CASSWVRAGETQYF	TGTGCCAGCAGTTGGGTGAGGGCCGGAGAGACCCAGTACTTC
TRBV29-1	few	TRBJ1-1	.	CSVEFTQSMNTEAFF	TGCAGCGTTGAGTTTACCCAGAGCATGAACACTGAAGCTTTCTTT